Listed below are T cell receptor beta chains from one sample, sequenced in a study of identical twins. TCRdb re-derived calls from the 5' RACE reads in MiXCR, one entry per CDR3 protein. The sample lists 210,000 or so distinct CDR3 sequences; less than 8% were seen once. This same sample was also taken into another study, of yellow fever vaccine responses in identical twins.

Sequencing used memory (CD45RO+) T cells sorted from blood. The receptors stem from a woman aged 18-29 years in good health. Each CDR3 is given with its conserved first and last residue. D genes are given only for firm matches. Clone size is given for some rows only: seen once, a few or many times, or a class if the clone is expanded.

TRBV7-9	many	.	TRBJ1-1	CASSLVEQEAFF	TGTGCCAGCAGCTTAGTGGAGCAGGAAGCTTTCTTT
TRBV18	.	TRBD2	TRBJ2-2	CASSPLAGTGELFF	TGTGCCAGCTCACCACTAGCGGGCACCGGGGAGCTGTTTTTT
TRBV21-1	few	.	TRBJ2-7	CASSTWDRTSYEQYF	TGTGCCAGCAGCACTTGGGACAGGACATCCTACGAGCAGTACTTC
TRBV3-1	many	.	TRBJ2-1	CASSQDSVAYNEQFF	TGTGCCAGCAGCCAAGATTCGGTAGCCTACAATGAGCAGTTCTTC
TRBV14	few	TRBD2	TRBJ2-7	CASSPVASGRVEQYF	TGTGCCAGCAGCCCCGTTGCTAGCGGGAGGGTCGAGCAGTACTTC
TRBV6-5	few	TRBD2	TRBJ2-7	CASSYHLPGPGGEQYF	TGTGCCAGCAGTTACCATCTTCCGGGACCCGGGGGGGAGCAGTACTTC
TRBV27	many	TRBD2	TRBJ2-1	CASNGGLRNEQFF	TGTGCCAGCAACGGGGGGTTGAGGAATGAGCAGTTCTTC
TRBV28	many	TRBD1	TRBJ2-1	CASSSRTGVQFF	TGTGCCAGCAGTTCCAGGACAGGCGTGCAGTTCTTC
TRBV14	.	.	TRBJ2-3	CASSPRGSGTQYF	TGTGCCAGCAGTCCCCGTGGGAGCGGTACGCAGTATTTT
TRBV12-3/TRBV12-4	many	.	TRBJ2-2	CASSPRAGELFF	TGTGCCAGCAGCCCCCGTGCCGGGGAGCTGTTTTTT
TRBV5-4	few	.	TRBJ2-1	CASSVGEGGQFF	TGTGCCAGCAGCGTAGGGGAAGGAGGGCAGTTCTTC
TRBV29-1	many	.	TRBJ2-1	CSVERGLSSYNEQFF	TGCAGCGTTGAAAGAGGCTTAAGCTCCTACAATGAGCAGTTCTTC
TRBV5-1	.	TRBD1	TRBJ2-7	CASSVRTGLEQYF	TGCGCCAGCAGCGTGAGGACAGGCCTTGAGCAGTACTTC
TRBV20-1	few	.	TRBJ2-3	CSASDLDTQYF	TGCAGTGCTAGTGACTTAGATACGCAGTATTTT
TRBV7-6	.	TRBD1	TRBJ1-1	CASSTTGQSTEAFF	TGTGCCAGCAGCACGACAGGGCAGAGCACTGAAGCTTTCTTT
TRBV6-1	.	.	TRBJ2-4	CASSADRLAKNIQYF	TGTGCCAGCAGTGCGGACCGGTTAGCCAAAAACATTCAGTACTTC
TRBV27	few	TRBD2	TRBJ2-3	CATKGLAGLNTQYF	TGTGCCACCAAGGGGCTAGCGGGACTAAATACGCAGTATTTT
TRBV5-5	few	TRBD1	TRBJ2-3	CASSTDRGTDTQYF	TGTGCCAGCAGCACGGACAGGGGCACAGATACGCAGTATTTT
TRBV5-1	many	TRBD2	TRBJ2-3	CASSPVNSGDTDTQYF	TGCGCCAGCAGCCCGGTTAATAGCGGGGACACAGATACGCAGTATTTT
TRBV19	few	.	TRBJ2-7	CASSPGDRVITPEQYF	TGTGCCAGTAGTCCCGGAGACAGAGTGATAACCCCCGAGCAGTACTTC
TRBV28	.	TRBD1	TRBJ2-7	CASTPIGGQLYEQYF	TGTGCCAGCACCCCCATAGGGGGACAGCTATACGAGCAGTACTTC
TRBV7-2	few	.	TRBJ2-2	CASSPKPNTGELFF	TGTGCCAGCAGCCCGAAACCGAACACCGGGGAGCTGTTTTTT
TRBV5-4	.	.	TRBJ2-2	CASSSVLVGPNTGELFF	TGTGCCAGCAGCTCCGTTTTAGTGGGTCCAAACACCGGGGAGCTGTTTTTT
TRBV5-1	.	.	TRBJ2-2	CASSLSTEVGNTGELFF	TGCGCCAGCAGCTTGTCGACAGAGGTGGGGAACACCGGGGAGCTGTTTTTT
TRBV20-1	.	.	TRBJ2-6	CSALEGAGANVLTF	TGCAGTGCTCTCGAGGGAGCTGGGGCCAACGTCCTGACTTTC
TRBV5-8	.	.	TRBJ2-1	CASSSGDTNYNEQFF	TGTGCCAGCAGCTCGGGGGACACCAACTACAATGAGCAGTTCTTC
TRBV6-1	.	TRBD1	TRBJ2-5	CASSEATGSWETQYF	TGTGCCAGCAGTGAAGCGACAGGGAGCTGGGAGACCCAGTACTTC
TRBV6-1	.	.	TRBJ2-5	CASIGSPQETQYF	TGTGCCAGCATCGGGAGCCCCCAAGAGACCCAGTACTTC
TRBV7-2	.	TRBD1	TRBJ2-7	CASSPDGTASSYEQYF	TGTGCCAGCAGCCCCGACGGGACAGCCAGCTCCTACGAGCAGTACTTC
TRBV6-5	many	TRBD2	TRBJ2-6	CASSYGGGSGANVLTF	TGTGCCAGCAGTTACGGGGGGGGCTCTGGGGCCAACGTCCTGACTTTC
TRBV3-1	.	.	TRBJ2-2	CASSQGVQRAGSGELFF	TGTGCCAGCAGCCAAGGAGTCCAGCGGGCGGGATCCGGGGAGCTGTTTTTT
TRBV7-9	few	TRBD1	TRBJ2-4	CASSLADRGIAKNIQYF	TGTGCCAGCAGCCTCGCGGACAGGGGCATAGCCAAAAACATTCAGTACTTC
TRBV3-1	many	TRBD2	TRBJ2-5	CASSDRLAAYQETQYF	TGTGCCAGCAGCGATAGACTAGCGGCGTACCAAGAGACCCAGTACTTC
TRBV29-1	many	TRBD1	TRBJ2-2	CSTGQGTGELFF	TGCAGCACGGGACAGGGCACCGGGGAGCTGTTTTTT
TRBV6-1	few	TRBD1	TRBJ1-4	CASSRMGQGEEKLFF	TGTGCCAGCAGCCGCATGGGACAGGGTGAGGAAAAACTGTTTTTT
TRBV20-1	many	.	TRBJ2-1	CSPRGGADYNEQFF	TGCAGCCCAAGGGGGGGGGCTGACTACAATGAGCAGTTCTTC
TRBV2	many	.	TRBJ1-5	CASSVGQASNQPQHF	TGTGCCAGCAGCGTGGGGCAGGCTAGCAATCAGCCCCAGCATTTT
TRBV7-2	.	.	TRBJ2-5	CASSSPSLGETQYF	TGTGCCAGCAGCTCCCCCTCGCTCGGGGAGACCCAGTACTTC
TRBV29-1	.	.	TRBJ2-1	CSGVPNGNEQFF	TGCAGCGGCGTGCCTAACGGCAATGAGCAGTTCTTC
TRBV6-2/TRBV6-3	few	TRBD2	TRBJ2-3	CASSYAGETDTQYF	TGTGCCAGCAGTTACGCGGGGGAAACAGATACGCAGTATTTT
TRBV30	.	.	TRBJ2-5	CAWRRGGVETQYF	TGTGCCTGGAGACGGGGAGGAGTAGAGACCCAGTACTTC
TRBV5-1	many	TRBD1	TRBJ2-7	CASSSRGQGFYEQYF	TGCGCCAGCAGCTCCCGTGGACAGGGATTCTACGAGCAGTACTTC
TRBV4-2	few	TRBD2	TRBJ2-3	CASSQAPSGGALDTQYF	TGTGCCAGCAGCCAAGCCCCTAGCGGGGGGGCTTTAGATACGCAGTATTTT
TRBV7-8	.	TRBD2	TRBJ2-1	CASSLGGTGGFNEQFF	TGTGCCAGCAGCTTAGGCGGGACGGGAGGTTTCAATGAGCAGTTCTTC
TRBV6-5	.	.	TRBJ2-2	CASSYPATGELFF	TGTGCCAGCAGTTACCCGGCTACCGGGGAGCTGTTTTTT
TRBV6-1	.	.	TRBJ2-1	CASSERRLGEQFF	TGTGCCAGCAGTGAACGCAGGTTGGGTGAGCAGTTCTTC
TRBV6-1	few	TRBD1	TRBJ2-1	CASRDRVGYNEQFF	TGTGCCAGCAGGGACAGGGTTGGCTACAATGAGCAGTTCTTC
TRBV5-1	many	.	TRBJ2-3	CASSFGGAGDTQYF	TGCGCCAGCAGCTTCGGGGGAGCTGGAGATACGCAGTATTTT
TRBV6-5	few	TRBD2	TRBJ2-2	CASSYSGLAGGYFGELFF	TGTGCCAGCAGTTACTCCGGACTAGCGGGGGGGTACTTCGGGGAGCTGTTTTTT
TRBV10-3	many	TRBD1	TRBJ2-1	CAIRAGGMGEQFF	TGTGCCATCAGAGCAGGGGGAATGGGAGAGCAGTTCTTC
TRBV10-3	many	TRBD2	TRBJ2-1	CAIRVGTGGTYNEQFF	TGTGCCATCCGAGTGGGGACGGGAGGAACTTACAATGAGCAGTTCTTC
TRBV7-8	few	TRBD2	TRBJ2-1	CASSPQRGGRAYNEQFF	TGTGCCAGCAGCCCTCAGCGTGGCGGGAGGGCTTACAATGAGCAGTTCTTC
TRBV28	many	.	TRBJ2-6	CASRSRGSGANVLTF	TGTGCCAGCCGTTCCCGGGGCTCTGGGGCCAACGTCCTGACTTTC
TRBV12-3/TRBV12-4	many	TRBD1	TRBJ1-1	CASSSDRGLGTEAFF	TGTGCCAGCAGTTCCGACAGGGGGCTGGGCACTGAAGCTTTCTTT